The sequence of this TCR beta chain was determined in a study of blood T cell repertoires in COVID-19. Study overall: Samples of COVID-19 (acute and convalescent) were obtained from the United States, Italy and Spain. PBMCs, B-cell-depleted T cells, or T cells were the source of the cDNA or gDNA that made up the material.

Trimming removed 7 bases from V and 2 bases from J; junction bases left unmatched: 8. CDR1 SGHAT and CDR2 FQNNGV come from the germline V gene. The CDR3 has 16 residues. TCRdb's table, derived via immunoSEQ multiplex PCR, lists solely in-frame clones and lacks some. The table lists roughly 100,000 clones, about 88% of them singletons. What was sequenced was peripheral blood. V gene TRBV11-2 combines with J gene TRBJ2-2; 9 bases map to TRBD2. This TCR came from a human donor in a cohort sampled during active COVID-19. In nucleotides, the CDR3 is TGTGCCAGCATCTCTCCACTAGCGGGCAACACCGGGGAGCTGTTTTTT. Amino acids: CASISPLAGNTGELFF.